Reported below is one T cell receptor beta chain. What it binds is unknown. Trimming removed 4 bases from V and 5 bases from J; junction bases left unmatched: 10. The germline gives CDR1 SEHNR, CDR2 FQNEAQ (reference sequence). The CDR3 consists of 17 residues. These data come from a study of cytomegalovirus exposure and HLA in healthy donors. The study, taken as a whole, reports: Most of the TCR beta V segments (in an earlier analysis) were productive either about 87% or about 30% of the time. Using the classifier, cytomegalovirus status was reportedly diagnosed with high specificity and sensitivity. As a later analysis showed, a missense DCLRE1C variant was linked to trimming of TCR beta V- and J-genes.

The study ran its PCR with 60 Vbeta and 13 Jbeta primers. TCRdb's copy holds only in-frame clones and misses some; the assay was immunoSEQ multiplex PCR. The table records 110,000 or so clones, about 68% of them present only once. This receptor was identified in a woman aged 40 to 50 in good health and CMV-seropositive. The sample consisted of PBMCs. The chain uses TRBV7-9 and TRBJ2-5; 13 bases are shared with TRBD2. The CDR3 reads CASSSGGLAGERETQYF. CDR3 DNA sequence: TGTGCCAGCAGCTCTGGCGGACTAGCGGGAGAGAGGGAGACCCAGTACTTC.